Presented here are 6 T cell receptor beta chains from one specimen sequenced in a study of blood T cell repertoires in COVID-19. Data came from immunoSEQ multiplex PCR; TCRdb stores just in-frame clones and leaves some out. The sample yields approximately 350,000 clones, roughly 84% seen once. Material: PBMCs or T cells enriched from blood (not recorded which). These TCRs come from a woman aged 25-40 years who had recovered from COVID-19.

DNA of the CDR3: TGTGCCAGCACTACAGATAGCGGTTCGTACCGCACAGATACGCAGTATTTT. As protein: CASTTDSGSYRTDTQYF. The V call is TRBV28, the J call TRBJ2-3; weak D call: TRBD2 (6 bases). The CDR3 consists of 17 residues. Germline V gene sequence: CDR1 MDHEN, CDR2 SYDVKM. Between the trimmed V and J ends, which lost 7 bases and 1 base, there was a span of 21 bases.

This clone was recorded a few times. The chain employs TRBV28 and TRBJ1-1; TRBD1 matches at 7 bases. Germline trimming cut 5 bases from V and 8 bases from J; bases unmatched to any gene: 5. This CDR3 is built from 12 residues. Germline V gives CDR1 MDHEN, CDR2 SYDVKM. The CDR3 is CASSRQDREAFF. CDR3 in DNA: TGTGCCAGCAGTCGACAGGACAGGGAAGCTTTCTTT.

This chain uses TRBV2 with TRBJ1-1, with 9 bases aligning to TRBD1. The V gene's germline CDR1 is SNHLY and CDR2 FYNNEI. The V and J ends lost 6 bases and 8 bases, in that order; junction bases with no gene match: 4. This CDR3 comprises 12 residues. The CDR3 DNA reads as TGTGCCAGCAGCAACAGGGGGCCGGAAGCTTTCTTT. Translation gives CASSNRGPEAFF.

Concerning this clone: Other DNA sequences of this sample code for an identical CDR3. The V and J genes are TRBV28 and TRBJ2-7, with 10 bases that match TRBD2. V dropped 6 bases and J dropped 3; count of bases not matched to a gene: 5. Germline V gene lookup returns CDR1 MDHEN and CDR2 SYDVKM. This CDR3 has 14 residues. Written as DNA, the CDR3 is TGTGCCAGCAGCCTAGCGGGAGTATTCTACGAGCAGTACTTC. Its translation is CASSLAGVFYEQYF. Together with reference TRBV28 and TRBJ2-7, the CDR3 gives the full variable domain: DVKVTQSSRYLVKRTGEKVFLECVQDMDHENMFWYRQDPGLGLRLIYFSYDVKMKEKGDIPEGYSVSREKKERFSLILESASTNQTSMYLCASSLAGVFYEQYFGPGTRLTVT.

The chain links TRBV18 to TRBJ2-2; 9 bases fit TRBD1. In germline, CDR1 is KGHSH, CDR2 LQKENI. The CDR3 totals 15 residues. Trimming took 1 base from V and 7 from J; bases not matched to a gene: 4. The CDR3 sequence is CASSPRDRVSGELFF. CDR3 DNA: TGTGCCAGCTCACCACGGGACAGGGTGAGCGGGGAGCTGTTTTTT.

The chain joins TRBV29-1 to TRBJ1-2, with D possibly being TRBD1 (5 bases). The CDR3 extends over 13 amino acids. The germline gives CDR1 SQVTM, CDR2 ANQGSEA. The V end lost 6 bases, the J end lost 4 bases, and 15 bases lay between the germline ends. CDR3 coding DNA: TGCAGCGTCCGATTCGGAGACAGCTATGGCTACACCTTC. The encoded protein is CSVRFGDSYGYTF.